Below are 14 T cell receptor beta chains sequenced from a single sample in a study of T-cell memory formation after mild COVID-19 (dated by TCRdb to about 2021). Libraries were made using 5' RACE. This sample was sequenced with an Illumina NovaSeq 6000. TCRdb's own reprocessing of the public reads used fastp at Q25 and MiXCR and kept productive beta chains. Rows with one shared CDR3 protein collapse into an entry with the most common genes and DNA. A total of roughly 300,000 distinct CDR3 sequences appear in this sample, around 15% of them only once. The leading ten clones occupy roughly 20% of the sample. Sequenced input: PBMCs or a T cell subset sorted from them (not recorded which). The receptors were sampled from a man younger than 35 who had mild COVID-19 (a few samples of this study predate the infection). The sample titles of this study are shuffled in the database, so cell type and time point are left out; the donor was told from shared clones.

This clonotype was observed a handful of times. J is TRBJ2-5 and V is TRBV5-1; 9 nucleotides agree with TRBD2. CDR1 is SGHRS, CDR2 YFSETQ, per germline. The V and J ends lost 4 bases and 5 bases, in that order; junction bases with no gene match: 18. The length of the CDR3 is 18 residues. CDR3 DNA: TGCGCCAGCAGCCACCTCGGGACTAGCAAGTCCGTGATCGAGACCCAGTACTTC. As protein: CASSHLGTSKSVIETQYF.

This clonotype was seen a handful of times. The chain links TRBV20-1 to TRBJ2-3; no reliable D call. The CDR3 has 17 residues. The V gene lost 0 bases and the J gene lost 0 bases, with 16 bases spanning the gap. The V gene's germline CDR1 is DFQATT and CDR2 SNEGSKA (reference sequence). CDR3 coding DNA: TGCAGTGCTAGAGAGCGGCGTTCACATTCTAGCACAGATACGCAGTATTTT. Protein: CSARERRSHSSTDTQYF.

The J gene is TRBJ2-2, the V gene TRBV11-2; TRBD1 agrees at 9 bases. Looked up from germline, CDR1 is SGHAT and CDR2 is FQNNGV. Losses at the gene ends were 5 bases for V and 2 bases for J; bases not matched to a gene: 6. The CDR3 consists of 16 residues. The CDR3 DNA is TGTGCCAGCAGCGTAGGGACAGGGAGCAACACCGGGGAGCTGTTTTTT. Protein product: CASSVGTGSNTGELFF.

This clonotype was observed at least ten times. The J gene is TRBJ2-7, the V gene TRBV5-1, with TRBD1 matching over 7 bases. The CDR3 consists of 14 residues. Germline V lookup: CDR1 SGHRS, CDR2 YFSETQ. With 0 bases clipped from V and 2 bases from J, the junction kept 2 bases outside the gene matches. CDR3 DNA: TGCGCCAGCAGCTTGGGGGACAGAACCTACGAGCAGTACTTC. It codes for CASSLGDRTYEQYF.

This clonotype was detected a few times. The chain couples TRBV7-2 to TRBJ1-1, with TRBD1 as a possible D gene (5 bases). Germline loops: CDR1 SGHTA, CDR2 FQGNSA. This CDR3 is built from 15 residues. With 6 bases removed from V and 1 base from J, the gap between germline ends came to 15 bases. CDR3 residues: CASSVRGMANTEAFF. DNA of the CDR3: TGTGCCAGCAGTGTAAGGGGTATGGCGAACACTGAAGCTTTCTTT.

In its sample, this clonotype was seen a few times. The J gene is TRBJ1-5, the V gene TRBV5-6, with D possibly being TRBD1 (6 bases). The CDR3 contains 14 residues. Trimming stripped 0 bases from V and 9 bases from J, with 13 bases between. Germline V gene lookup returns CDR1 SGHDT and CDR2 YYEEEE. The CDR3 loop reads CASSLVGAGAPQHF. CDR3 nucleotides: TGTGCCAGCAGCTTGGTGGGGGCAGGGGCGCCCCAGCATTTT.

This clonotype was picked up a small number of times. In nucleotides, the CDR3 is TGTGCCAGCAGCTTAGAACCAGGGTACGAGCAGTACTTC. It specifies CASSLEPGYEQYF. The genes are TRBV7-7 and TRBJ2-7, with TRBD1 as a possible D gene (5 bases). V lost 1 base to trimming and J lost 4 bases, with 8 bases between them. Germline lookup yields CDR1 SSHAT and CDR2 FNYEAQ (reference sequence). The CDR3 totals 13 residues.

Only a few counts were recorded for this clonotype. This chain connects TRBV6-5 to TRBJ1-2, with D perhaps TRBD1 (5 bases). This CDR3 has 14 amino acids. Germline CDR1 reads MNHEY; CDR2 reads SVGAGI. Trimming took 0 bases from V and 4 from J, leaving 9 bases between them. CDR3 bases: TGTGCCAGCAGTTACTCCGCAGGGTTCTATGGCTACACCTTC. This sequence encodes CASSYSAGFYGYTF.

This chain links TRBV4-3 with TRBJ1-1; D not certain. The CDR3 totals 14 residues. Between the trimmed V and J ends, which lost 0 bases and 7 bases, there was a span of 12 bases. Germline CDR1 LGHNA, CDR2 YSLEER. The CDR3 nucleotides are TGCGCCAGCAGCCAAGATCTTGGTGACTATGAAGCTTTCTTT. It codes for CASSQDLGDYEAFF.

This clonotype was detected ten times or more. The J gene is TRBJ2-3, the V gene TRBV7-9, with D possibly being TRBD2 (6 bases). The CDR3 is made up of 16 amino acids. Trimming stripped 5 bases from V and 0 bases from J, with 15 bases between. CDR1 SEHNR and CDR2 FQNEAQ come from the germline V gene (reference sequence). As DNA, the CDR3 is TGTGCCAGCAGCCCCAGATGGGGACTGAGCACAGATACGCAGTATTTT. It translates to CASSPRWGLSTDTQYF.

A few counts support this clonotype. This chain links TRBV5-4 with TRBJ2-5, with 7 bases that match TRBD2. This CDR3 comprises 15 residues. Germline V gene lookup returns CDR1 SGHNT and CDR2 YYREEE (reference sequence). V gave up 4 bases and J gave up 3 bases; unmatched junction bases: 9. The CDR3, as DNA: TGTGCCAGCAGCCCCCGGGAGCGGGGAGAAGAGACCCAGTACTTC. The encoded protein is CASSPRERGEETQYF.

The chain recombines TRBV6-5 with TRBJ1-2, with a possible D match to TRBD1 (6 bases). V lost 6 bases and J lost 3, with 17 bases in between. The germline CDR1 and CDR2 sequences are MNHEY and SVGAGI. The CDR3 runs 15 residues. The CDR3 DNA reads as TGTGCCAGCAGACCAACAGGGATAGACTACTATGGCTACACCTTC. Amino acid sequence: CASRPTGIDYYGYTF.

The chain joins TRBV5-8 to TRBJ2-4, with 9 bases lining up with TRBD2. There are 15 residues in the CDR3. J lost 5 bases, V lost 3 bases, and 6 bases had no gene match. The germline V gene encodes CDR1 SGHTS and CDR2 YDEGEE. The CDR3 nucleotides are TGTGCCAGCAGCTATGGAGTAGCGGGGGAAAACATTCAGTACTTC. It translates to CASSYGVAGENIQYF.

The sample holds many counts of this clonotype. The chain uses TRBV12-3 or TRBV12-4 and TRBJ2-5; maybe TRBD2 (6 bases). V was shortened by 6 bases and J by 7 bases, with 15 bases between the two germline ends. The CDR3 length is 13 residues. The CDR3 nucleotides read TGTGCCAGCAGCCGGGACTTTACTGGGACCCAGTACTTC. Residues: CASSRDFTGTQYF.